The 15 T cell receptor beta chains presented below share a single source sample, sequenced in a study of blood T cell repertoires in COVID-19. The data were produced by immunoSEQ multiplex PCR, yet TCRdb's version contains in-frame clones alone and is incomplete. The table has approximately 150,000 clones, around 81% seen once; the top ten hold approximately 10%. The sequenced sample was peripheral blood. Source of these receptors: a man in his 60s with active or convalescent COVID-19.

The chain recombines TRBV18 with TRBJ2-3; 12 nucleotides line up with TRBD2. Germline CDR1 and CDR2: KGHSH and LQKENI. J was trimmed by 5 bases and V by 0 bases; bases with no gene match: 6. This CDR3 comprises 17 residues. This CDR3 is CASSPPATSGRIDTQYF. The CDR3, as DNA: TGTGCCAGCTCACCACCAGCGACTAGCGGGAGAATAGATACGCAGTATTTT.

In this sample, this clone turned up once. The chain recombines TRBV7-6 with TRBJ2-1; 9 nucleotides match TRBD2. The CDR3 consists of 15 residues. Germline CDR1 reads SGHVS; CDR2 reads FNYEAQ. J gave up 3 bases and V 3 bases, and 3 bases lay outside the gene matches. The CDR3 protein is CASSLASGDYNEQFF. CDR3 coding DNA: TGTGCCAGCAGCTTGGCTAGCGGGGACTACAATGAGCAGTTCTTC.

The rearrangement joins TRBV11-2 to TRBJ2-2; D not certain. CDR1 SGHAT and CDR2 FQNNGV come from the germline V gene. Trimming cost V 1 base and J 5 bases, with 11 bases left between them. This CDR3 is built from 15 residues. CDR3 sequence reads: CASSLGTASTGELFF. As DNA, the CDR3 is TGTGCCAGCAGCTTAGGTACAGCTTCAACCGGGGAGCTGTTTTTT.

J is TRBJ2-7 and V is TRBV5-1, with TRBD2 identical over 7 bases. The CDR3 extends over 13 amino acids. V gave up 4 bases and J gave up 5 bases; unmatched junction bases: 6. Germline lookup yields CDR1 SGHRS and CDR2 YFSETQ. The CDR3 DNA follows: TGCGCCAGCAGCGCGGGGGTTAGTGACGAGCAGTACTTC. Translating it yields CASSAGVSDEQYF.

This chain connects TRBV24-1 to TRBJ1-2; 7 bases line up with TRBD1. The junction had 9 bases not matched to a gene; V was cut back by 2 bases and J by 7 bases. CDR3 length: 15 amino acids. Germline values: CDR1 KGHDR, CDR2 SFDVKD. The CDR3 sequence: CATSDSVDRAGGYTF. Here the CDR3 DNA reads TGTGCCACCAGTGATTCGGTTGACAGGGCCGGTGGCTACACCTTC.

The chain employs TRBV24-1 and TRBJ1-2; tentatively, D is TRBD1 (5 bases). The length of the CDR3 is 13 residues. Per the germline V gene, CDR1 is KGHDR and CDR2 is SFDVKD. V lost 8 bases and J 1 base, leaving 10 bases between the germline ends. The CDR3 region has the DNA TGTGCCACCAAGGAGGGGCTTAACTATGGCTACACCTTC. This sequence encodes CATKEGLNYGYTF.

The chain carries TRBV19 and TRBJ1-4, with D perhaps TRBD1 (6 bases). This CDR3 spans 14 amino acids. V lost 3 bases, J lost 2 bases, and 7 bases lay in between. The germline CDR1 and CDR2 sequences are LNHDA and SQIVND (reference sequence). CDR3 amino acids: CASSIQGTNEKLFF. In DNA, the CDR3 is TGTGCCAGTAGTATTCAGGGGACTAATGAAAAACTGTTTTTT.

This clone was seen just once. The rearrangement uses TRBV2 and TRBJ2-1; 8 bases map to TRBD2. V lost 0 bases, J lost 5 bases, and 3 bases stayed unmatched. From germline, CDR1 is SNHLY and CDR2 FYNNEI. The CDR3 contains 15 residues. The CDR3 region is CASSEAGRVDNEQFF. DNA for the CDR3: TGTGCCAGCAGTGAAGCCGGGAGGGTAGACAATGAGCAGTTCTTC.

In this sample, this clone turned up once. The gene calls are TRBV7-2 and TRBJ1-4, with unresolved D. Trimming pared 1 base from V and 5 bases from J, leaving 11 bases between. The V gene's germline CDR1 is SGHTA and CDR2 FQGNSA. This CDR3 has 15 residues. CDR3 sequence: CASSLVLTGNEKLFF. The CDR3, as DNA: TGTGCCAGCAGCTTAGTTCTGACGGGAAATGAAAAACTGTTTTTT.

This chain connects TRBV28 to TRBJ2-7; D is perhaps TRBD1 (6 bases). The length of the CDR3 is 14 residues. The germline gives CDR1 MDHEN, CDR2 SYDVKM. The V gene lost 2 bases and the J gene lost 4 bases, with 12 bases spanning the gap. The CDR3 coding sequence is TGTGCCAGCAGTTTACCCCCGGGACAATACGAGCAGTACTTC. It yields the protein CASSLPPGQYEQYF.

This clone was observed once. The V call is TRBV9, the J call TRBJ1-3, with TRBD1 matching 8 bases. The CDR3 consists of 15 residues. The V gene's germline CDR1 is SGDLS and CDR2 YYNGEE. The ends lost 5 bases at V and 3 bases at J; junction bases unmatched: 7. The CDR3 loop reads CASRGQGSSGNTIYF. The DNA for the CDR3 is TGTGCCAGCAGAGGACAGGGCTCAAGTGGAAACACCATATATTTT.

The genes are TRBV5-1 and TRBJ2-7; 9 bases line up with TRBD1. There are 14 residues in the CDR3. Germline V gene lookup returns CDR1 SGHRS and CDR2 YFSETQ. V lost 2 bases and J lost 7; bases outside the gene matches: 7. The CDR3, as DNA: TGCGCCAGCAGCTTCCGGGACAGGGCTCTAGAGCAGTACTTC. Encoded protein: CASSFRDRALEQYF.

This sequence joins TRBV5-5 and TRBJ2-3, with 9 positions matching TRBD2. Losses at the gene ends were 3 bases for V and 4 bases for J; bases not matched to a gene: 9. Germline values: CDR1 SGHKS, CDR2 YYEKEE (reference sequence). The CDR3 covers 16 residues. The CDR3 reads CASSSRSAGGPDTQYF. The CDR3 DNA follows: TGTGCCAGCAGCTCCAGGTCCGCGGGAGGGCCAGATACGCAGTATTTT. The complete variable domain, with remaining parts taken from reference TRBV5-5 and TRBJ2-3, reads DAGVTQSPTHLIKTRGQQVTLRCSPISGHKSVSWYQQVLGQGPQFIFQYYEKEERGRGNFPDRFSARQFPNYSSELNVNALLLGDSALYLCASSSRSAGGPDTQYFGPGTRLTVL.

A note on this clone: Just one base apart from a much larger clone, this may be a read error. The V and J genes are TRBV5-6 and TRBJ1-4, with TRBD1 matching over 7 bases. Losses at the gene ends were 4 bases for V and 5 bases for J; bases not matched to a gene: 5. There are 14 residues in the CDR3. CDR1 is SGHDT and CDR2 is YYEEEE in the germline V gene. The CDR3 reads CASSQGQRNEKLFF. DNA of the CDR3: TGTGCCAGCAGCCAGGGACAGAGAAATGAAAAACTGTTTTTT.

The rearrangement links TRBV15 to TRBJ2-1, with a possible D match to TRBD2 (6 bases). Germline-derived CDR1 and CDR2 are LNHNV and YYDKDF (reference sequence). Trimming removed 6 bases from V and 4 bases from J, with 13 bases in between. The CDR3 extends over 14 amino acids. The CDR3 loop is CATRPASDYNEQFF. CDR3 sequence (DNA): TGTGCCACCAGGCCGGCTAGCGATTACAATGAGCAGTTCTTC.